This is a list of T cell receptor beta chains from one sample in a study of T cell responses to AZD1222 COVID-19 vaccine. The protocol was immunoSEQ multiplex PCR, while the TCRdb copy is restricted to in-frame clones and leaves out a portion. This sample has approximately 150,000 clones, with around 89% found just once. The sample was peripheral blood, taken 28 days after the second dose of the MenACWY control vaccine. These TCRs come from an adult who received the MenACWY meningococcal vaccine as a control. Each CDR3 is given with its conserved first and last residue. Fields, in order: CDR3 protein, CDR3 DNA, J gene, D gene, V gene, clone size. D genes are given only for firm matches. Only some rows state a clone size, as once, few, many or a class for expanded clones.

CDR3: CASSRGAADTEAFF
DNA: TGTGCCAGCAGCCGAGGGGCAGCGGACACTGAAGCTTTCTTT
J: TRBJ1-1
D: NA
V: TRBV3-1/TRBV3-2
size: NA

CDR3: CAWGPPGGRNTEAFF
DNA: TGTGCCTGGGGTCCCCCGGGGGGACGGAACACTGAAGCTTTCTTT
J: TRBJ1-1
D: NA
V: TRBV30
size: NA

CDR3: CASRPRTGGMSRAQHF
DNA: TGTGCCAGCAGACCCAGGACAGGGGGGATGTCAAGGGCCCAGCATTTT
J: TRBJ1-5
D: TRBD1
V: TRBV28
size: NA

CDR3: CASSLDPGAGALNYGYTF
DNA: TGTGCCAGCAGCTTGGATCCGGGGGCGGGGGCCCTCAACTATGGCTACACCTTC
J: TRBJ1-2
D: NA
V: TRBV7-2
size: NA

CDR3: CASSLEPYEQYF
DNA: TGTGCCAGCAGCTTAGAGCCATACGAGCAGTACTTC
J: TRBJ2-7
D: NA
V: TRBV7-9
size: NA

CDR3: CASSSRFDNEQFF
DNA: TGTGCCAGCAGTTCGCGCTTTGACAATGAGCAGTTCTTC
J: TRBJ2-1
D: NA
V: TRBV12-3/TRBV12-4
size: NA

CDR3: CASSAATRGNEQFF
DNA: TGTGCCAGCAGCGCGGCTACCCGGGGTAATGAGCAGTTCTTC
J: TRBJ2-1
D: NA
V: TRBV9
size: NA

CDR3: CASSQGGEDQPQHF
DNA: TGTGCCAGCAGCCAAGGGGGGGAAGATCAGCCCCAGCATTTT
J: TRBJ1-5
D: NA
V: TRBV3-1/TRBV3-2
size: NA

CDR3: CASSVTGTENTGELFF
DNA: TGTGCCAGCAGTGTAACCGGGACGGAGAACACCGGGGAGCTGTTTTTT
J: TRBJ2-2
D: NA
V: TRBV6-4
size: few

CDR3: CASSLGLRSPGGSNEQYF
DNA: TGTGCCAGCAGCTTAGGTTTGCGGTCCCCCGGCGGGTCTAACGAGCAGTACTTC
J: TRBJ2-7
D: NA
V: TRBV11-2
size: NA

CDR3: CASSLGQGAAGYTF
DNA: TGTGCCAGCAGCCTCGGGCAGGGGGCGGCCGGCTACACCTTC
J: TRBJ1-2
D: TRBD1
V: TRBV2
size: NA

CDR3: CASSVGAGGLNTEAFF
DNA: TGTGCCAGCAGCGTAGGTGCGGGGGGGCTGAACACTGAAGCTTTCTTT
J: TRBJ1-1
D: NA
V: TRBV9
size: NA

CDR3: CAISGTGPSSYNSPLHF
DNA: TGTGCCATCAGCGGGACAGGCCCGAGCTCCTATAATTCACCCCTCCACTTT
J: TRBJ1-6
D: TRBD1
V: TRBV10-3
size: NA

CDR3: CASSRPGTAALEQYF
DNA: TGTGCCAGCAGCCGACCCGGGACCGCTGCGTTAGAGCAGTACTTC
J: TRBJ2-7
D: NA
V: TRBV6-2/TRBV6-3
size: NA

CDR3: CAWTPTGGRTEAFF
DNA: TGTGCCTGGACACCTACAGGGGGCCGGACTGAAGCTTTCTTT
J: TRBJ1-1
D: TRBD1
V: TRBV30
size: NA

CDR3: CASSPQGDYGYTF
DNA: TGTGCCAGCTCACCACAAGGGGACTATGGCTACACCTTC
J: TRBJ1-2
D: NA
V: TRBV18
size: NA

CDR3: CASSSEPGTIGQYF
DNA: TGTGCCAGCAGCTCGGAGCCCGGGACTATAGGGCAGTACTTC
J: TRBJ2-7
D: TRBD2
V: TRBV7-2
size: NA

CDR3: CASSQRLDGDYTF
DNA: TGTGCCAGCAGCCAACGTCTTGACGGCGACTACACCTTC
J: TRBJ1-2
D: NA
V: TRBV3-1/TRBV3-2
size: NA

CDR3: CASSLGLSISYEQYF
DNA: TGTGCCAGCAGCTTAGGCCTCTCAATCTCCTACGAGCAGTACTTC
J: TRBJ2-7
D: NA
V: TRBV7-2
size: few